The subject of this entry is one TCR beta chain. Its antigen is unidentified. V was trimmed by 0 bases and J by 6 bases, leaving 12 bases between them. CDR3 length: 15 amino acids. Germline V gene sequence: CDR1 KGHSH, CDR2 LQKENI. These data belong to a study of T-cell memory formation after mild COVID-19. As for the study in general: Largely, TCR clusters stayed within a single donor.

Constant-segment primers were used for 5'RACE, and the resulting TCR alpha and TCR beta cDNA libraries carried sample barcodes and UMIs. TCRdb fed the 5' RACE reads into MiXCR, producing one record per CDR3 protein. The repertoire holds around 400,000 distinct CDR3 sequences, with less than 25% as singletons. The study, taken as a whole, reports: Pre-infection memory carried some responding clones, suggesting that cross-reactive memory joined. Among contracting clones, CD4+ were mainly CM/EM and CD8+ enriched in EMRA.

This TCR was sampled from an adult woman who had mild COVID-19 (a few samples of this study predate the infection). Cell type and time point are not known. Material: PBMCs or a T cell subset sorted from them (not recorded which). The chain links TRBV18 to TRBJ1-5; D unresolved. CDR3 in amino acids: CASSPPEPGGQPQHF. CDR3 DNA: TGTGCCAGCTCACCACCGGAACCTGGTGGTCAGCCCCAGCATTTT.